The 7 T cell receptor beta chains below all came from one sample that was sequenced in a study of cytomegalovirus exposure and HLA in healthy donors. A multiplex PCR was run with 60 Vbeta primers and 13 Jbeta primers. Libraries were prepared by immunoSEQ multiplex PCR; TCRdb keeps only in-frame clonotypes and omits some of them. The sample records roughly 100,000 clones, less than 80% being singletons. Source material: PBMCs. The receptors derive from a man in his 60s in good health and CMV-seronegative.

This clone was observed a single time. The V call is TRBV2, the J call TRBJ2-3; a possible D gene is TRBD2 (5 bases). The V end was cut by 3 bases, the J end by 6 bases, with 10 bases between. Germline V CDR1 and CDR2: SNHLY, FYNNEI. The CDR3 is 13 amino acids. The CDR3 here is CASSDRGQDTQYF. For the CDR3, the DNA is TGTGCCAGCAGTGATCGCGGGCAGGATACGCAGTATTTT.

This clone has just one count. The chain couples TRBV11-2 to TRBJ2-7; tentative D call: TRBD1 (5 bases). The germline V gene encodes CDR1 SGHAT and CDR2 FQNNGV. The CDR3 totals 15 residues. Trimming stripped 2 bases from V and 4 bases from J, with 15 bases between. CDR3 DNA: TGTGCCAGCAGCTTATACTACCTCCAGGGATACGAGCAGTACTTC. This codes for CASSLYYLQGYEQYF.

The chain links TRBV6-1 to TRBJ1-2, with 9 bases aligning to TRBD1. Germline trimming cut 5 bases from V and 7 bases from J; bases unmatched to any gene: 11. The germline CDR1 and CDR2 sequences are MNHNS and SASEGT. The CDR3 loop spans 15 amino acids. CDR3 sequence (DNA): TGTGCCAGCAGTCCCTGGGACAGGGAAGTAGCTGGCTACACCTTC. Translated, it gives CASSPWDREVAGYTF.

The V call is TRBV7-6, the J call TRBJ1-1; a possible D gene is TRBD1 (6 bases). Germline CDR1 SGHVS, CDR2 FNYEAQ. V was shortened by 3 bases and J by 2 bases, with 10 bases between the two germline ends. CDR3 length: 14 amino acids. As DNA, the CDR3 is TGTGCCAGCAGCTTGAAGGGGGTAAACACTGAAGCTTTCTTT. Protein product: CASSLKGVNTEAFF.

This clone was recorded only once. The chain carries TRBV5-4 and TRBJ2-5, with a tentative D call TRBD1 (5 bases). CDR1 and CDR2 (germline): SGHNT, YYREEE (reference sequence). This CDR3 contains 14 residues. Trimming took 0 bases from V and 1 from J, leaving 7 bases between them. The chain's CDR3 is CASSLGQTQETQYF. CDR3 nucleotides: TGTGCCAGCAGCTTGGGACAGACCCAAGAGACCCAGTACTTC. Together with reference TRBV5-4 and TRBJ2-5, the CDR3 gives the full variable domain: ETGVTQSPTHLIKTRGQQVTLRCSSQSGHNTVSWYQQALGQGPQFIFQYYREEENGRGNFPPRFSGLQFPNYSSELNVNALELDDSALYLCASSLGQTQETQYFGPGTRLLVL.

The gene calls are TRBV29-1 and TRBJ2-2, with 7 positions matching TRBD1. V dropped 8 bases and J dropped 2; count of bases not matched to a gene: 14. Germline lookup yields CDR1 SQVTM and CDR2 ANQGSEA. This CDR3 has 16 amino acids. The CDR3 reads CSIRSPGTENTGELFF. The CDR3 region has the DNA TGCAGCATACGATCACCGGGGACAGAAAACACCGGGGAGCTGTTTTTT.

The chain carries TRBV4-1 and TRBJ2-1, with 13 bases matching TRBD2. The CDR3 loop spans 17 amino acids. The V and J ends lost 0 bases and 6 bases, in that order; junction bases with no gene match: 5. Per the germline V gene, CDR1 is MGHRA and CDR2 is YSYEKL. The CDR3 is CASSQDQTSGGVNEQFF. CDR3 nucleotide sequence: TGCGCCAGCAGCCAAGATCAAACTAGCGGGGGGGTCAATGAGCAGTTCTTC.